These 13 T cell receptor beta chains came from one sample sequenced in a study of T cell responses to AZD1222 COVID-19 vaccine. Some clones are missing from TCRdb's copy, which holds only in-frame ones; the method was immunoSEQ multiplex PCR. This repertoire shows about 120,000 clones, approximately 90% found once; its top ten account for 2.4%. The starting material was peripheral blood, obtained on day 0 of AZD1222 vaccination. The receptors here all came from an adult in good health.

The chain uses TRBV2 and TRBJ2-1, with unresolved D. V shed 5 bases and J shed 5 bases, with 10 bases lying between them. CDR1 is SNHLY, CDR2 FYNNEI, per germline. CDR3 size: 13 residues. The CDR3 protein is CASSTQADNEQFF. The DNA of the CDR3 is TGTGCCAGCAGTACACAAGCCGACAATGAGCAGTTCTTC.

The CDR3 sequence is CSVTAGNYGYTF. The CDR3 nucleotides read TGCAGCGTGACCGCAGGGAACTATGGCTACACCTTC. This chain joins TRBV29-1 and TRBJ1-2, with a weak D call TRBD1 (5 bases). The CDR3 consists of 12 residues. Germline V gene data show CDR1 as SQVTM and CDR2 as ANQGSEA. The V gene lost 6 bases and the J gene lost 2 bases, with 10 bases spanning the gap.

DNA of the CDR3: TGTGCCAGTAGCACCGGGGACGGTCGCTACGAGCAGTACTTC. Encoded protein: CASSTGDGRYEQYF. The chain is built from TRBV19 and TRBJ2-7; D tentatively fits TRBD1 or TRBD2 (5 bases each). V was clipped by 6 bases and J by 3 bases, with 15 bases between them. This CDR3 contains 14 residues. Germline lookup yields CDR1 LNHDA and CDR2 SQIVND (reference sequence).

The sample holds a few counts of this clone. This sequence joins TRBV6-2 or TRBV6-3 and TRBJ2-7, with D perhaps assigned TRBD1 or TRBD2 (7 bases each). Trimming took off 5 bases at V and 2 bases at J, with 16 bases between the two ends. CDR1 and CDR2 (germline): MNHEY, SVGEGT. The CDR3 length is 15 residues. DNA of the CDR3: TGTGCCAGCAGTACCGGGGGAGGGGGCCCCTACGAGCAGTACTTC. Encoded protein: CASSTGGGGPYEQYF.

This clone was observed a few times. The J gene is TRBJ2-7, the V gene TRBV4-2; 8 bases agree with TRBD1. The ends lost 1 base at V and 2 bases at J; junction bases unmatched: 10. CDR3 length: 17 residues. Germline lookup yields CDR1 LGHNA and CDR2 YNFKEQ. CDR3 nucleotides: TGTGCCAGCAGCCAAGGGACAGGGACCCCTATTACCTACGAGCAGTACTTC. Amino acid sequence: CASSQGTGTPITYEQYF.

The rearrangement joins TRBV6-4 to TRBJ2-3; TRBD1 matches 10 bases. CDR1 is MRHNA, CDR2 SNTAGT, per germline. The CDR3 loop spans 15 amino acids. The ends lost 4 bases at V and 1 base at J; junction bases unmatched: 2. The CDR3 DNA is TGTGCCAGCAGTGCCGGGACAGGGGGCACAGATACGCAGTATTTT. This codes for CASSAGTGGTDTQYF.

J is TRBJ2-4 and V is TRBV4-2; 8 bases map to TRBD2. CDR1 is LGHNA and CDR2 is YNFKEQ in the germline V gene. Trimming at V came to 0 bases and at J to 6 bases, leaving 10 bases not matched to a gene. The CDR3 spans 17 residues. The CDR3 is CASSQDGGAGETNIQYF. The CDR3 DNA reads as TGTGCCAGCAGCCAAGACGGGGGGGCAGGGGAGACAAACATTCAGTACTTC.

The chain uses TRBV6-5 and TRBJ2-3; D is ambiguous. Per germline, CDR1 MNHEY and CDR2 SVGAGI. The CDR3 totals 14 residues. The V and J ends lost 0 bases and 6 bases respectively, with 10 bases between them. CDR3 in amino acids: CASSYSWTRDTQYF. CDR3 nucleotides: TGTGCCAGCAGTTACTCGTGGACCAGGGATACGCAGTATTTT.

Only a few counts were recorded for this clone. This chain connects TRBV6-5 to TRBJ2-7; D uncertain. Germline values: CDR1 MNHEY, CDR2 SVGAGI. V lost 7 bases and J lost 0, with 13 bases in between. The CDR3 has 14 residues. The CDR3: CASTRERNSYEQYF. CDR3 in DNA: TGTGCCAGCACTCGCGAGAGAAACTCCTACGAGCAGTACTTC.

The chain carries TRBV7-3 and TRBJ2-3; D possibly matches TRBD1 or TRBD2 (5 bases each). CDR1 is SGHTA, CDR2 FQGTGA, per germline. Trimming took off 4 bases at V and 0 bases at J, with 11 bases between the two ends. CDR3 length equals 15 residues. The CDR3 region is CASSSEGISTDTQYF. The CDR3 nucleotides are TGTGCCAGCAGCTCCGAGGGGATCAGCACAGATACGCAGTATTTT.

The chain recombines TRBV7-3 with TRBJ1-1; 10 bases are a match to TRBD1. The CDR3 runs 18 residues. Germline V gene data show CDR1 as SGHTA and CDR2 as FQGTGA. V lost 6 bases, J lost 0 bases, and 13 bases stayed unmatched. The DNA for the CDR3 is TGTGCCAGCAGTTCAACCGGGACAGGGGTTTTCATGAACACTGAAGCTTTCTTT. It specifies CASSSTGTGVFMNTEAFF.

The CDR3 here is CASSLRHTDNSPLHF. The CDR3 coding sequence is TGTGCCAGCAGCTTGCGCCACACTGATAATTCACCCCTCCACTTT. This rearrangement joins TRBV5-4 to TRBJ1-6; D gene ambiguous. Germline CDR1 and CDR2: SGHNT and YYREEE (reference sequence). This CDR3 contains 15 residues. Trimming left V 1 base short and J 5 bases short, with 10 bases between.

The CDR3 reads CASSLATSWQFF. CDR3 in DNA: TGTGCCAGCAGTTTAGCAACTAGCTGGCAGTTCTTC. The gene calls are TRBV28 and TRBJ2-1, with D perhaps TRBD2 (6 bases). Germline values: CDR1 MDHEN, CDR2 SYDVKM. V lost 2 bases and J 12 bases, leaving 11 bases between the germline ends. The CDR3 totals 12 residues.